In its sample, the clone carrying this T cell receptor beta chain was seen once. These data are taken from a study of blood T cells in healthy people across ages. Across the study: About one barcoded TCR beta cDNA was captured per two T cells.

Germline V lookup: CDR1 MNHEY, CDR2 SVGAGI. V dropped 6 bases and J dropped 7 bases, with 16 bases sitting between them. CDR3 length equals 13 residues. Through a sample-barcoded 5' primer and a J-beta primer mix, a second PCR was run for about 6 to 11 cycles. Each cDNA molecule was tagged by a template-switch adaptor with 12 random nucleotides. MiXCR was run by TCRdb on the 5' RACE reads, yielding one entry per CDR3 protein. This sample has 1.4 million to 1.5 million distinct CDR3 sequences; approximately 42% occur once, and the top ten carry roughly 7.9%. The chain is built from TRBV6-5 and TRBJ2-7; D could derive from TRBD1 or TRBD2 (5 bases each). Sequencing input: blood. The sequence came from a woman between 18 and 29 years old in good health. The CDR3 protein is CASSNPGAGEQYF. The DNA for the CDR3 is TGTGCCAGCAGCAACCCCGGGGCAGGGGAGCAGTACTTC.